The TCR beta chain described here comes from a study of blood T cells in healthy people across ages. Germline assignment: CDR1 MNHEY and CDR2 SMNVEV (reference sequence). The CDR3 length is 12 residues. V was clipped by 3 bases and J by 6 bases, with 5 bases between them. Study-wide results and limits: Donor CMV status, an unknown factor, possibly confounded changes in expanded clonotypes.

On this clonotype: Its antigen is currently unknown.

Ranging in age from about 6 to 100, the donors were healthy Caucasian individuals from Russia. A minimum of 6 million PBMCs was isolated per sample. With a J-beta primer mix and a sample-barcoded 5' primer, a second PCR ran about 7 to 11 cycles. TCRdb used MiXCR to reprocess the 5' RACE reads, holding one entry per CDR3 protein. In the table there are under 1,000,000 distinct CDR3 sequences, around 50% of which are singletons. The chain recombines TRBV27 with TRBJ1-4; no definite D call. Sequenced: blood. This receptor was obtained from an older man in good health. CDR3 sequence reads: CASSFGDEKLFF. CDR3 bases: TGTGCCAGCAGTTTCGGAGATGAAAAACTGTTTTTT.